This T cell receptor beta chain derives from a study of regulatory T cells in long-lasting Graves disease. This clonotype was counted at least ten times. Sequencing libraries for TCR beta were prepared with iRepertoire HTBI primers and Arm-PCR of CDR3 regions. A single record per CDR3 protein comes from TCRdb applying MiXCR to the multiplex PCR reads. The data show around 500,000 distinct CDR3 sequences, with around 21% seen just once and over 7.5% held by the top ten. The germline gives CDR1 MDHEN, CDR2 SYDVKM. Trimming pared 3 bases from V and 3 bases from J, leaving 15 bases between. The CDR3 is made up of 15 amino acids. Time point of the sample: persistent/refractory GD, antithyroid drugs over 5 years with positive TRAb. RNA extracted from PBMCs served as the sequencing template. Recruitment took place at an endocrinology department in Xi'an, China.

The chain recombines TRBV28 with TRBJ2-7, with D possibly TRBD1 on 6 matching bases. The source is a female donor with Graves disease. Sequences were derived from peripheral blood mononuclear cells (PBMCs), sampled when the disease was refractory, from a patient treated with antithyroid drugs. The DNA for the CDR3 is TGTGCCAGCAGTTTCCCCGACAGGTTCCTCTACGAGCAGTACTTC. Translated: CASSFPDRFLYEQYF.